One and the same sample provided the 30 T cell receptor beta chains below, sequenced in a study of T cell responses to AZD1222 COVID-19 vaccine. Method: immunoSEQ multiplex PCR; TCRdb's copy keeps in-frame clones and lacks some. The table records 150,000 to 180,000 clones, about 90% of them present only once. Source: peripheral blood, taken on day 0 of MenACWY control vaccination. These receptors all stem from an adult in good health.

This chain joins TRBV11-3 and TRBJ2-1, with 7 bases that match TRBD2. Germline values: CDR1 SGHNT, CDR2 YENEEA. The CDR3 is 15 amino acids. V was pared by 5 bases and J by 6 bases, with 10 bases of the junction left unmatched. The CDR3 DNA reads TGTGCCAGCAGCCCAAGACTAGCCGTTATCAATGAGCAGTTCTTC. It yields the protein CASSPRLAVINEQFF.

This sequence joins TRBV2 and TRBJ2-3; 7 nucleotides match TRBD1. The CDR3 has 16 amino acids. J was trimmed by 3 bases and V by 5 bases; bases with no gene match: 11. Germline lookup yields CDR1 SNHLY and CDR2 FYNNEI. The CDR3, as DNA: TGTGCCAGCAGTCGTGAACGCAGGGGGATAACAGATACGCAGTATTTT. Its translation is CASSRERRGITDTQYF. The whole variable domain, filled in from reference TRBV2 and TRBJ2-3, reads EPEVTQTPSHQVTQMGQEVILRCVPISNHLYFYWYRQILGQKVEFLVSFYNNEISEKSEIFDDQFSVERPDGSNFTLKIRSTKLEDSAMYFCASSRERRGITDTQYFGPGTRLTVL.

This clone has just one count. V and J are TRBV19 and TRBJ1-2; D possibly corresponds to TRBD1 (5 bases). CDR1 and CDR2 from the germline V gene are LNHDA and SQIVND (reference sequence). The CDR3 runs 19 residues. V was shortened by 4 bases and J by 7 bases, with 31 bases between the two germline ends. CDR3 loop: CASSTTAGAEVIWGFGYTF. The CDR3 bases are TGTGCCAGTAGTACGACGGCCGGGGCAGAAGTAATTTGGGGCTTTGGCTACACCTTC. The full variable domain, with the rest looked up from reference TRBV19 and TRBJ1-2, is DGGITQSPKYLFRKEGQNVTLSCEQNLNHDAMYWYRQDPGQGLRLIYYSQIVNDFQKGDIAEGYSVSREKKESFPLTVTSAQKNPTAFYLCASSTTAGAEVIWGFGYTFGSGTRLTVV.

The chain couples TRBV10-1 to TRBJ2-7, with D uncertain. The V end was cut by 0 bases, the J end by 7 bases, with 10 bases between. The CDR3 contains 13 residues. Germline V gives CDR1 WNHNN, CDR2 SYGVQD (reference sequence). CDR3 region: CASSESRVGEQYV. CDR3 sequence (DNA): TGCGCCAGCAGTGAGTCAAGGGTGGGAGAGCAGTACGTC.

The chain combines TRBV5-8 with TRBJ1-5; D not resolved. V lost 2 bases and J 4 bases, leaving 13 bases between the germline ends. Germline CDR1 reads SGHTS; CDR2 reads YDEGEE. This CDR3 is 15 amino acids long. CDR3 nucleotides: TGTGCCAGCAGCTTAGGAACGAGGGCAAATCAGCCCCAGCATTTT. This encodes CASSLGTRANQPQHF.

The rearrangement joins TRBV19 to TRBJ2-5; 7 nucleotides match TRBD1. Germline CDR1 and CDR2: LNHDA and SQIVND (reference sequence). The CDR3 sequence is 16 residues long. The trim removed 1 base at V and 1 base at J, leaving 6 bases unmatched. The CDR3 bases are TGTGCCAGTAGTATAGGGACAGGAACCTTCCAAGAGACCCAGTACTTC. Its translation: CASSIGTGTFQETQYF.

The chain joins TRBV21-1 to TRBJ2-7; the table's D call, TRBD2, was not checked against the DNA. TRBV21-1 is given as a pseudogene. The CDR3 runs 13 residues. CDR3 in DNA: TGTGCCAGCAGCAAAGCCGGGGACTACGAGCAGTACGTC. Translated: CASSKAGDYEQYV.

Regarding this clone: Other DNA sequences in the same sample also yield this CDR3. The J gene is TRBJ1-3, the V gene TRBV5-1; 7 bases fit TRBD1. Germline values: CDR1 SGHRS, CDR2 YFSETQ. After removal of 0 bases from V and 2 bases from J, the junction contained 2 bases not matched to a gene. The CDR3 consists of 15 residues. The CDR3 loop reads CASSLVTGAGNTIYF. CDR3 coding DNA: TGCGCCAGCAGCTTGGTAACAGGGGCTGGAAACACCATATATTTT.

The chain combines TRBV4-1 with TRBJ1-2, with 9 bases matching TRBD1. The CDR3 spans 17 residues. Germline CDR1 is MGHRA and CDR2 is YSYEKL. The V segment lost 1 base and the J segment 4 bases; nucleotides outside the gene matches: 10. CDR3 in amino acids: CASSQVGPGQGLYGYTF. The CDR3 DNA follows: TGCGCCAGCAGCCAAGTCGGACCGGGACAGGGACTCTATGGCTACACCTTC.

This chain connects TRBV4-2 to TRBJ1-2; D perhaps matches TRBD1 (5 bases). The CDR3 consists of 13 residues. Per the germline V gene, CDR1 is LGHNA and CDR2 is YNFKEQ. V was cut by 1 base and J by 5 bases, with 8 bases left in between. CDR3 DNA sequence: TGTGCCAGCAGCCAAGGGGGACCGTATGGCTACACCTTC. Its translation is CASSQGGPYGYTF.

The chain uses TRBV20-1 and TRBJ2-5; D possibly corresponds to TRBD1 (6 bases). Trimming left V 5 bases short and J 4 bases short, with 8 bases between. The CDR3 has 11 residues. Germline V gene data show CDR1 as DFQATT and CDR2 as SNEGSKA (reference sequence). The CDR3 region is CSAGRGETQYF. The DNA of the CDR3 is TGCAGTGCTGGCAGGGGAGAGACCCAGTACTTC.

V is TRBV19 and J is TRBJ2-7; 7 bases line up with TRBD2. CDR1 and CDR2 (germline): LNHDA, SQIVND (reference sequence). CDR3 length: 16 residues. Trimming cost V 5 bases and J 3 bases; bases outside gene matches: 13. The CDR3 sequence is CASSANSRGRSYEQYF. The CDR3 DNA sequence: TGTGCCAGTAGTGCAAATTCGCGCGGGAGAAGCTACGAGCAGTACTTC.

This clone was detected a few times. The J gene is TRBJ2-7, the V gene TRBV4-2; 12 bases map to TRBD2. This CDR3 is 16 amino acids long. Germline CDR1 and CDR2: LGHNA and YNFKEQ. Germline trimming cut 4 bases from V and 2 bases from J; bases unmatched to any gene: 6. The CDR3 DNA reads as TGTGCCAGCAGCCTCGGACTAGCGGGGTCCGCCTACGAGCAGTACTTC. Translating gives CASSLGLAGSAYEQYF.

This clone was observed a few times. The rearrangement joins TRBV27 to TRBJ2-1; D may correspond to TRBD1 or TRBD2 (6 bases each). The germline CDR1 and CDR2 sequences are MNHEY and SMNVEV (reference sequence). This CDR3 is 13 amino acids long. Deletions cut 5 bases from V and 5 bases from J, with 10 bases between. The CDR3 nucleotides read TGTGCCAGCAGTGGGGGGACACACAATGAGCAGTTCTTC. Its translation: CASSGGTHNEQFF.

This sequence joins TRBV28 and TRBJ1-3; no definite D call. The V gene's germline CDR1 is MDHEN and CDR2 SYDVKM. The CDR3 is 15 amino acids. Trimming shortened V by 2 bases and J by 2 bases, and 10 bases separated the two germline ends. CDR3 loop: CASSLGGTAGNTIYF. In nucleotides, the CDR3 is TGTGCCAGCAGTTTAGGCGGAACCGCTGGAAACACCATATATTTT.

The chain carries TRBV6-5 and TRBJ2-7; D may match TRBD1 or TRBD2 (5 bases each). CDR3 length equals 13 residues. V was trimmed by 3 bases and J by 9 bases, leaving 15 bases between them. Germline-derived CDR1 and CDR2 are MNHEY and SVGAGI. CDR3 nucleotides: TGTGCCAGCAGTTATTTAAAAGATGGGGGGCAGTACTTC. Translated, it gives CASSYLKDGGQYF.

The chain links TRBV25-1 to TRBJ1-3, with D uncertain. In germline, CDR1 is MGHDK, CDR2 SYGVNS. V gave up 4 bases and J gave up 4 bases, with 2 bases separating them. CDR3 length: 11 amino acids. DNA of the CDR3: TGTGCCAGCAGTGCGGGAAACACCATATATTTT. Translating gives CASSAGNTIYF. Based on the CDR3 plus reference TRBV25-1 and TRBJ1-3, the full variable domain is EADIYQTPRYLVIGTGKKITLECSQTMGHDKMYWYQQDPGMELHLIHYSYGVNSTEKGDLSSESTVSRIRTEHFPLTLESARPSHTSQYLCASSAGNTIYFGEGSWLTVV.

The rearrangement joins TRBV10-2 to TRBJ1-2; unclear D gene. V lost 5 bases and J 6 bases, leaving 13 bases between the germline ends. CDR1 is WSHSY and CDR2 is SAAADI in the germline V gene. The CDR3 spans 13 residues. CDR3 nucleotide sequence: TGCGCCAGCAGTACGGAGACTCGGCATGGCTACACCTTC. This sequence encodes CASSTETRHGYTF.

This chain connects TRBV6-5 to TRBJ1-2; TRBD1 matches at 7 bases. The germline CDR1 and CDR2 sequences are MNHEY and SVGAGI. The junction had 10 bases not matched to a gene; V was cut back by 5 bases and J by 7 bases. This CDR3 comprises 14 residues. The CDR3 reads CASSPRDSFAGYTF. The CDR3 DNA follows: TGTGCCAGCAGTCCTCGGGACAGTTTTGCTGGCTACACCTTC.

V gene TRBV5-4 combines with J gene TRBJ1-2; 10 positions match TRBD1. CDR3 size: 16 residues. Germline V lookup: CDR1 SGHNT, CDR2 YYREEE (reference sequence). V lost 3 bases, J lost 10 bases, and 15 bases stayed unmatched. The DNA of the CDR3 is TGTGCCAGCAGCTCCACGGGGACAGGGGATACTATGGACTACACCTTC. This gives the protein CASSSTGTGDTMDYTF.

The V call is TRBV3-1 (or the pseudogene TRBV3-2), the J call TRBJ1-2; D unresolved. CDR1 and CDR2 from the germline V gene are LGHDT and YNNKEL (reference sequence). The CDR3 has 12 residues. Trimming stripped 1 base from V and 4 bases from J, with 4 bases between. The CDR3 spells CASSQGFYGYTF. The CDR3 DNA follows: TGTGCCAGCAGCCAAGGATTCTATGGCTACACCTTC.

CDR3 amino acids: CASSFTYRTDTQYF. In nucleotides, the CDR3 is TGCGCCAGCAGCTTCACCTACCGCACAGATACGCAGTATTTT. The chain has TRBV5-1 and TRBJ2-3, with D unclear. The CDR3 is 14 residues long. V was clipped by 2 bases and J by 1 base, with 8 bases between them. Germline-derived CDR1 and CDR2 are SGHRS and YFSETQ.

This chain uses TRBV5-1 with TRBJ1-1, with a weak D call TRBD1 (6 bases). The CDR3 totals 15 residues. Germline V gene lookup returns CDR1 SGHRS and CDR2 YFSETQ. V lost 1 base to trimming and J lost 0 bases, with 10 bases between them. The CDR3 is CASSLSQGMNTEAFF. The CDR3, as DNA: TGCGCCAGCAGCTTGTCCCAGGGGATGAACACTGAAGCTTTCTTT.

The CDR3 protein is CASSLTPTGALGYTF. The CDR3 coding sequence is TGTGCCAGCAGCTTAACTCCGACAGGGGCACTCGGCTACACCTTC. The chain joins TRBV7-3 to TRBJ1-2; 8 bases are a match to TRBD1. Germline V gene sequence: CDR1 SGHTA, CDR2 FQGTGA. Trimming at V came to 0 bases and at J to 8 bases, leaving 8 bases not matched to a gene. This CDR3 spans 15 amino acids.

This chain links TRBV28 with TRBJ2-7; 7 bases agree with TRBD1. Germline loops: CDR1 MDHEN, CDR2 SYDVKM. J gave up 2 bases and V 5 bases, and 6 bases lay outside the gene matches. The length of the CDR3 is 14 residues. CDR3 loop: CASSARDSPYEQYV. The CDR3 nucleotides are TGTGCCAGCAGTGCCCGGGACAGTCCCTACGAGCAGTACGTC.

The chain's CDR3 is CASSRVGTSGSGFHEQYF. In DNA form, the CDR3 reads TGTGCCAGCAGCCGAGTCGGGACTAGCGGGAGTGGCTTCCACGAGCAGTACTTC. This rearrangement joins TRBV4-2 to TRBJ2-7, with 14 bases aligning to TRBD2. The CDR3 covers 18 residues. Germline lookup yields CDR1 LGHNA and CDR2 YNFKEQ. J gave up 5 bases and V 4 bases, and 13 bases lay outside the gene matches.

The chain employs TRBV5-4 and TRBJ2-7, with D maybe TRBD2 (6 bases). This CDR3 spans 16 amino acids. V lost 4 bases, J lost 0 bases, and 17 bases lay in between. Germline-derived CDR1 and CDR2 are SGHNT and YYREEE (reference sequence). DNA of the CDR3: TGTGCCAGCAGCCCCCCCGTGGGAGGAAGCTCCTACGAGCAGTACGTC. Amino acid sequence: CASSPPVGGSSYEQYV.

CDR3 residues: CASSYNTGELFF. The CDR3 nucleotides read TGCGCCAGCAGCTATAACACCGGGGAGCTGTTTTTT. The chain recombines TRBV5-1 with TRBJ2-2; D uncertain. V was trimmed by 3 bases and J by 2 bases, leaving 2 bases between them. Germline assignment: CDR1 SGHRS and CDR2 YFSETQ. This CDR3 contains 12 residues.

This clone is a singleton in its sample. The chain combines TRBV11-2 with TRBJ2-1, with 9 bases lining up with TRBD1. Per germline, CDR1 SGHAT and CDR2 FQNNGV. CDR3 length: 17 residues. The J segment lost 0 bases and the V segment lost 6 bases, leaving 9 bases of the junction unmatched. CDR3: CASRTYRGPGSYNEQFF. DNA for the CDR3: TGTGCCAGCAGAACCTACAGGGGGCCGGGCTCCTACAATGAGCAGTTCTTC.

The chain has TRBV21-1 and TRBJ2-1. TRBV21-1 corresponds to a pseudogene. The CDR3 totals 9 residues. Written as DNA, the CDR3 is TGTGTTCCCTACAATGAGCAGTTCTTC. Translation: CVPYNEQFF.